This T cell receptor (beta chain) is from a study of beta chain features in type 1 diabetes. At the level of the study: Patient and healthy donor groups were alike in age, gender and cell yields. Study conclusions and caveats: All four CD4+ subsets from Type 1 diabetes patients carried moderately but significantly shorter TCRB CDR3s. Sequencing from cDNA could over-represent high-TCR-expressing cells.

Sort purity for all populations was recorded as exceeding 98%. Expressed TCRB transcripts were sequenced after all isolated RNA was converted to cDNA. Average reads for naive, central memory and regulatory T cell samples were several million. Profiled with immunoSEQ multiplex PCR; TCRdb holds only in-frame clones, not every one. The sample contains 600,000 to 750,000 clones, around 12% of which appear only once. A note on this clone: The target antigen is unknown.

Looked up from germline, CDR1 is SGHAT and CDR2 is FQNNGV. The CDR3 is 15 residues long. The junction had 8 bases not matched to a gene; V was cut back by 1 base and J by 5 bases. Sequenced input: naive CD4+ T cells from blood. The TCR was taken from a man aged 25-45 years with type 1 diabetes. This chain links TRBV11-2 with TRBJ2-7; 7 bases are shared with TRBD1. CDR3 in DNA: TGTGCCAGCAGCTTAGCTCCCAACAGGGGACACGAGCAGTACTTC. This encodes CASSLAPNRGHEQYF.